This paragraph covers one T cell receptor (beta chain) sequence. Deletions cut 2 bases from V and 6 bases from J, with 11 bases between. CDR1 MNHEY and CDR2 SVGAGI come from the germline V gene. The CDR3 covers 14 residues. The record originates from a study of blood T cell repertoires in COVID-19. Study context: Acute and convalescent COVID-19 specimens originated in the United States, Italy and Spain.

Sequencing used immunoSEQ multiplex PCR; TCRdb keeps in-frame clones, though not all of them. Of 300,000 to 350,000 clones in the sample, over 80% are singletons; the top ten hold just under 9%. Membership in each cohort depended on participant-reported clinical history. The recovered donors of Cohort 3 showed two negative PCRs, clearance, or symptom resolution. The sequencing input was PBMCs or T cells enriched from blood (not recorded which). The sequence came from a woman between 18 and 29 years old who had recovered from COVID-19. The chain uses TRBV6-5 and TRBJ2-1, with a possible D match to TRBD1 (6 bases). In DNA form, the CDR3 reads TGTGCCAGCAGTTACGACAGGCTTCTCAATGAGCAGTTCTTC. This gives the protein CASSYDRLLNEQFF.